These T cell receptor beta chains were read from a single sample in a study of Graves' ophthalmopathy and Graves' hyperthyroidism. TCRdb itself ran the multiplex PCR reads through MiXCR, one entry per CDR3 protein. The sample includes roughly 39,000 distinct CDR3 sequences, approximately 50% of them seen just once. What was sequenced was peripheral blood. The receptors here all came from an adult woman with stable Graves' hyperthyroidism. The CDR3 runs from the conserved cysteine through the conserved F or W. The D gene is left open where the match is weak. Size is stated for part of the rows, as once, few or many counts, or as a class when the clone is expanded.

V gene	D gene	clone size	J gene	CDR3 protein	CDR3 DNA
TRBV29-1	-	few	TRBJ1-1	CSGVNFNTEAFF	TGCAGCGGTGTGAACTTCAACACTGAAGCTTTCTTT
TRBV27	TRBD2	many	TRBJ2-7	CASRSLSGSYEQYF	TGTGCCAGCAGGTCGCTTAGCGGGAGTTACGAGCAGTACTTC
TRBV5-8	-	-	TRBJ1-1	CASSTQGNSEAVF	TGTGCCAGCAGCACCCAGGGAAATTCTGAAGCTGTCTTT
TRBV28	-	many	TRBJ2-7	CASSIQGFYEQYF	TGTGCCAGCAGCATACAGGGATTCTACGAGCAGTACTTC
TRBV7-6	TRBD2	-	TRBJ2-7	CASRRGTIYEQYF	TGTGCCAGCCGCCGGGGGACTATTTACGAGCAGTACTTC
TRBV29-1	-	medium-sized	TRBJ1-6	CSVADSFNSPLHF	TGCAGCGTTGCGGACAGCTTTAATTCACCCCTCCACTTT
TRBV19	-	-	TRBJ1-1	CASIWGRGGTEAFF	TGTGCCAGTATATGGGGGCGCGGCGGCACTGAAGCTTTCTTT
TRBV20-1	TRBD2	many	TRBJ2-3	CSASGAGGLTDTQYF	TGCAGTGCTAGCGGAGCGGGAGGTTTAACAGATACGCAGTATTTT
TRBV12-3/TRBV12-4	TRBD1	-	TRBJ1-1	CASRGPTGGLDTEAFF	TGTGCCAGCAGGGGACCAACAGGGGGCTTAGACACTGAAGCTTTCTTT
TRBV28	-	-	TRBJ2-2	CASSLLFFGVTNTGELFF	TGTGCCAGCAGTTTATTATTTTTCGGTGTCACCAACACCGGGGAGCTGTTTTTT
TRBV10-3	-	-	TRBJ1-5	CAISGDNLNQPQHF	TGTGCCATCAGCGGGGACAACCTAAATCAGCCCCAGCATTTT
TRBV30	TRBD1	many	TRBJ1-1	CAWRTGHSEAFF	TGTGCCTGGAGGACAGGGCACAGTGAAGCTTTCTTT
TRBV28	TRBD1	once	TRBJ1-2	CASRDRGYGYTF	TGTGCCAGCCGGGACAGGGGGTATGGCTACACCTTC
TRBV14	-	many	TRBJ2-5	CASSQTLAQETQYF	TGTGCCAGCAGCCAGACACTAGCCCAAGAGACCCAGTACTTC
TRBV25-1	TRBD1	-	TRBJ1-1	CASSEEGQGTTEAFF	TGTGCCAGCAGTGAAGAGGGACAGGGGACCACTGAAGCTTTCTTT
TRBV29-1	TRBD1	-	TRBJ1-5	CSVSQGGKAQHF	TGCAGCGTCTCGCAGGGGGGAAAAGCCCAGCATTTT
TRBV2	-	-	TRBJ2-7	CASIPEEGGGQYF	TGTGCCAGCATCCCCGAGGAAGGGGGGGGGCAGTACTTC
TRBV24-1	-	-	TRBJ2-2	CATSDLDITGELYF	TGTGCCACCAGTGATTTGGATATCACCGGGGAGCTGTACTTT
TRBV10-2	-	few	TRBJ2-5	CASTLTGQRETQYF	TGCGCCAGCACGTTGACTGGACAGAGGGAGACCCAGTACTTC
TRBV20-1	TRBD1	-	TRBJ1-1	CSASLQGAGEAFF	TGCAGTGCTTCTTTACAGGGGGCGGGTGAAGCTTTCTTT
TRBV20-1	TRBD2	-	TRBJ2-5	CSAYGLAGNQETQYF	TGCAGTGCTTACGGACTAGCGGGCAATCAAGAGACCCAGTACTTC
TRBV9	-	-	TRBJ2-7	CAIGAGDEQYF	TGTGCCATCGGGGCAGGGGACGAGCAGTACTTC
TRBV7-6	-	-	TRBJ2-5	CASSFAGGKTQYF	TGTGCCAGCAGCTTTGCCGGCGGGAAGACCCAGTACTTC